The 22 T cell receptor beta chains given below trace back to one sample, sequenced in a study of CD8 T cells in Susac syndrome (dated by TCRdb to about 2019). Libraries were made using the immunoSEQ multiplex PCR assay. RNA was extracted using the RNeasy kit, and about 0.5 to 1 ug of the RNA was reverse transcribed with random hexamers. TCRdb passed the public sequencing reads through fastp at Q25 and MiXCR, retaining productive beta sequences. A single entry per CDR3 protein holds the most common genes and DNA from its merged rows. The table for this sample lists some 240,000 distinct CDR3 sequences; 90% to 97% of them were counted only once. Of the sample, around 0.093% falls within the top ten clones. Sequencing used CD4+ T cells from PBMCs. The origin of the receptors is a human donor with Susac syndrome.

V and J are TRBV21-1 and TRBJ1-5. TRBV21-1 is noted as a pseudogene. The CDR3 is 13 amino acids. The CDR3 region is CASSKRVLEPQHF. The CDR3 DNA sequence: TGTGCCAGCAGCAAACGGGTTTTGGAGCCCCAGCATTTT.

A single count supports this clonotype. The genes are TRBV10-3 and TRBJ1-1; D gene uncertain. There are 13 residues in the CDR3. Trimming removed 6 bases at V and 5 bases at J, with 13 bases between. Germline CDR1 ENHRY, CDR2 SYGVKD. CDR3 sequence (DNA): TGTGCCATCAGGGGAATCACGGGGACTGAAGCTTTCTTT. The encoded protein is CAIRGITGTEAFF.

CDR3 region: CASSPHQGPGELFF. CDR3 bases: TGTGCCAGCAGTCCCCACCAGGGTCCCGGGGAGCTGTTTTTT. This chain links TRBV28 with TRBJ2-2, with D perhaps TRBD1 (5 bases). Germline lookup yields CDR1 MDHEN and CDR2 SYDVKM. Trimming removed 5 bases at V and 6 bases at J, with 13 bases between. CDR3 length equals 14 residues.

The chain's CDR3 is CAWSFRLGTSGAEQFF. The CDR3 DNA reads TGTGCCTGGAGTTTCCGATTAGGGACTAGCGGGGCCGAGCAGTTCTTC. This rearrangement joins TRBV30 to TRBJ2-1; 13 bases match TRBD2. The CDR3 totals 16 residues. CDR1 is GTSNPN and CDR2 is SVGIG in the germline V gene (reference sequence). V shed 2 bases and J 10 bases; nucleotides not matched to a gene: 11.

The chain combines TRBV6-2 or TRBV6-3 with TRBJ2-1, with D unclear. CDR1 and CDR2 from the germline V gene are MNHEY and SVGEGT. This CDR3 is built from 12 residues. Trimming removed 2 bases at V and 4 bases at J, with 3 bases between. The CDR3 nucleotides are TGTGCCAGCAGTTACATTTACAATGAGCAGTTCTTC. Its translation: CASSYIYNEQFF.

The rearrangement uses TRBV12-3 or TRBV12-4 and TRBJ1-1; maybe TRBD1 (5 bases). The length of the CDR3 is 14 residues. Trimming removed 6 bases from V and 4 bases from J, with 15 bases in between. The CDR3 here is CASSLRVEGTEAFF. The CDR3 DNA reads as TGTGCCAGCAGCCTCAGGGTGGAAGGCACTGAAGCTTTCTTT.

The genes are TRBV19 and TRBJ2-7; 10 positions match TRBD2. Germline V lookup: CDR1 LNHDA, CDR2 SQIVND (reference sequence). V lost 8 bases and J lost 2; bases outside the gene matches: 6. The CDR3 is 14 amino acids. The CDR3 reads CASANLAGAYEQYF. Here the CDR3 DNA reads TGTGCCAGTGCCAACCTAGCGGGAGCCTACGAGCAGTACTTC. Drawing the rest from reference TRBV19 and TRBJ2-7, the complete variable domain is DGGITQSPKYLFRKEGQNVTLSCEQNLNHDAMYWYRQDPGQGLRLIYYSQIVNDFQKGDIAEGYSVSREKKESFPLTVTSAQKNPTAFYLCASANLAGAYEQYFGPGTRLTVT.

This clonotype appeared once. This sequence joins TRBV9 and TRBJ2-1, with D possibly TRBD1 on 5 matching bases. The CDR3 runs 15 residues. V lost 3 bases, J lost 4 bases, and 14 bases lay in between. Germline assignment: CDR1 SGDLS and CDR2 YYNGEE. Here the CDR3 reads CASSGQGSQYNEQFF. The CDR3 DNA sequence: TGTGCCAGCAGCGGGCAGGGTTCTCAGTACAATGAGCAGTTCTTC.

The chain is built from TRBV7-2 and TRBJ2-5; 14 nucleotides align to TRBD2. Germline lookup yields CDR1 SGHTA and CDR2 FQGNSA. J lost 4 bases, V lost 6 bases, and 10 bases had no gene match. The CDR3 loop spans 17 amino acids. CDR3 sequence (DNA): TGTGCCAGCAGTTTAACATCCGGGACTAGCGGGAGAGAGACCCAGTACTTC. It specifies CASSLTSGTSGRETQYF.

The genes are TRBV20-1 and TRBJ1-5; the D gene is possibly TRBD1 (5 bases). The CDR3 is made up of 14 amino acids. Trimming stripped 4 bases from V and 0 bases from J, with 10 bases between. CDR1 and CDR2 (germline): DFQATT, SNEGSKA (reference sequence). The CDR3 protein is CSAIPGASNQPQHF. The CDR3 bases are TGCAGTGCTATCCCCGGGGCTAGCAATCAGCCCCAGCATTTT.

The chain couples TRBV7-3 to TRBJ2-1; D call uncertain. The V end was cut by 1 base, the J end by 10 bases, with 17 bases between. The CDR3 sequence is 15 residues long. Germline V lookup: CDR1 SGHTA, CDR2 FQGTGA. As DNA, the CDR3 is TGTGCCAGCAGCTTAAGTTTATACCCAATGGAGGAGCAGTTCTTC. It is translated as CASSLSLYPMEEQFF.

The chain joins TRBV12-3 or TRBV12-4 to TRBJ1-2; D is ambiguous. The V end was cut by 4 bases, the J end by 4 bases, with 7 bases between. CDR3 length: 12 amino acids. The CDR3 nucleotides are TGTGCCAGCAGTTCCGGCCTCTATGGCTACACCTTC. Translation gives CASSSGLYGYTF.

This clonotype was seen only once. The V call is TRBV28, the J call TRBJ1-1; D unresolved. This CDR3 comprises 12 residues. Trimming stripped 8 bases from V and 0 bases from J, with 7 bases between. Germline V lookup: CDR1 MDHEN, CDR2 SYDVKM. CDR3 loop: CASFTLNTEAFF. The CDR3 nucleotides read TGTGCCAGCTTCACCCTGAACACTGAAGCTTTCTTT.

V usage is TRBV3-1 and J usage is TRBJ2-7; D gene ambiguous. CDR1 and CDR2 (germline): LGHDT, YNNKEL (reference sequence). V shed 1 base and J shed 7 bases, with 14 bases lying between them. The CDR3 extends over 14 amino acids. CDR3 residues: CASSQVGRLGEQYF. The DNA of the CDR3 is TGTGCCAGCAGCCAAGTGGGCCGTCTAGGGGAGCAGTACTTC.

Comments on this clonotype: The junction departs from the called germline gene at one end, perhaps through a read error. This chain links TRBV4-1 with TRBJ1-1; D possibly corresponds to TRBD1 (6 bases). The CDR3 extends over 13 amino acids. CDR1 MGHRA and CDR2 YSYEKL come from the germline V gene. The CDR3 is CASSQGGAVRETF. The DNA for the CDR3 is TGCGCCAGCAGCCAAGGGGGGGCGGTTCGGGAAACTTTT.

V gene TRBV20-1 combines with J gene TRBJ1-5; weak D call: TRBD1 (6 bases). Germline loops: CDR1 DFQATT, CDR2 SNEGSKA (reference sequence). The V end was cut by 0 bases, the J end by 2 bases, with 11 bases between. This CDR3 region has 15 residues. The CDR3: CSARDGGGGNQPQHF. The DNA of the CDR3 is TGCAGTGCTAGAGATGGGGGCGGGGGCAATCAGCCCCAGCATTTT.

The chain links TRBV7-9 to TRBJ2-4; TRBD2 agrees at 13 bases. The CDR3 is made up of 14 amino acids. V shed 10 bases, J shed 7 bases, and the junction held 7 bases outside the gene matches. Germline lookup yields CDR1 SEHNR and CDR2 FQNEAQ (reference sequence). DNA of the CDR3: TGTGCCACCCGGACTAGCGGGAGAGTTAACATTCAGTACTTC. It encodes CATRTSGRVNIQYF.

This chain links TRBV5-1 with TRBJ2-2; TRBD2 matches 9 bases. There are 15 residues in the CDR3. In germline, CDR1 is SGHRS, CDR2 YFSETQ. V was clipped by 0 bases and J by 4 bases; unmatched bases: 1. The CDR3 loop is CASSLDSGSTGELFF. The CDR3, as DNA: TGCGCCAGCAGCTTGGATAGCGGGAGCACCGGGGAGCTGTTTTTT.

The chain has TRBV3-1 and TRBJ2-7, with 11 nucleotides matching TRBD2. J gave up 6 bases and V 3 bases, and 4 bases lay outside the gene matches. The CDR3 has 14 residues. Germline-derived CDR1 and CDR2 are LGHDT and YNNKEL (reference sequence). The CDR3, as DNA: TGTGCCAGCAGCCACACTAGCGGGAGCGTCGAGCAGTACTTC. It codes for CASSHTSGSVEQYF.

The chain recombines TRBV20-1 with TRBJ1-2; tentative D call: TRBD1 (5 bases). Germline V gene lookup returns CDR1 DFQATT and CDR2 SNEGSKA (reference sequence). Deletions cut 3 bases from V and 6 bases from J, with 14 bases between. The CDR3 runs to 13 residues. CDR3 in amino acids: CSARKQDSNGYTF. The CDR3 coding sequence is TGCAGTGCTAGGAAACAAGACAGTAATGGCTACACCTTC.

The chain is built from TRBV3-1 and TRBJ2-3; no firm D call. The V and J ends lost 3 bases and 1 base respectively, with 11 bases between them. Germline assignment: CDR1 LGHDT and CDR2 YNNKEL (reference sequence). The CDR3 is 15 residues long. The CDR3 region is CASSQAGTRTDTQYF. The CDR3 DNA sequence: TGTGCCAGCAGCCAGGCCGGTACCCGCACAGATACGCAGTATTTT.

This clonotype was observed once. The V call is TRBV18, the J call TRBJ2-1, with TRBD2 matching over 8 bases. J was trimmed by 6 bases and V by 2 bases; bases with no gene match: 9. The CDR3 extends over 16 amino acids. The germline gives CDR1 KGHSH, CDR2 LQKENI. This CDR3 is CASSPIAGPGGNEQFF. CDR3 coding DNA: TGTGCCAGCTCACCAATAGCGGGACCCGGGGGCAATGAGCAGTTCTTC.